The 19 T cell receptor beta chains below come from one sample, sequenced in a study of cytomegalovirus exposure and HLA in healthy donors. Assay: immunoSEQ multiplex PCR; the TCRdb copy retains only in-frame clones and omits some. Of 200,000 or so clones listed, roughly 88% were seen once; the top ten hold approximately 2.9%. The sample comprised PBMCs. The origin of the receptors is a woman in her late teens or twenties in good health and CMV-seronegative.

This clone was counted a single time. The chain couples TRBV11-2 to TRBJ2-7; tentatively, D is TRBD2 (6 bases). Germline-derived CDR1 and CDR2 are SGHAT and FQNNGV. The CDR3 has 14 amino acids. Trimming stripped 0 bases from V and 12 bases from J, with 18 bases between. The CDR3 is CASSLEWGLENPYF. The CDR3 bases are TGTGCCAGCAGCTTAGAATGGGGACTTGAGAACCCGTACTTC.

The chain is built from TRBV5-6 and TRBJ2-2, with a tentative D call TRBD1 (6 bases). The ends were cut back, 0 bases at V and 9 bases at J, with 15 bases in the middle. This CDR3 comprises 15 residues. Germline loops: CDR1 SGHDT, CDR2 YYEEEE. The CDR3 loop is CASSLVQGLGRELFF. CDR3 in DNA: TGTGCCAGCAGCTTGGTACAGGGATTAGGGCGGGAGCTGTTTTTT.

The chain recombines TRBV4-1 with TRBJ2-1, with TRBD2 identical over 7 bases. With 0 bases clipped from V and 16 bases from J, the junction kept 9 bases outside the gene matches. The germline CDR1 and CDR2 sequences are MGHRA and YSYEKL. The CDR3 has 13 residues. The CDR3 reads CASSQEALLASFF. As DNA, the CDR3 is TGCGCCAGCAGCCAAGAAGCACTACTAGCGAGCTTCTTC.

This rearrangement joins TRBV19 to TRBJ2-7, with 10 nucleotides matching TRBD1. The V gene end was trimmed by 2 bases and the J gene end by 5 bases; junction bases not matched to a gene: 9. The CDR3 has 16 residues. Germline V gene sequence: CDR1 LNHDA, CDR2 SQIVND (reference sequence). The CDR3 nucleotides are TGTGCCAGTAGTATAATTCCGGGACAGGGGTGGCACGAGCAGTACTTC. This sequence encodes CASSIIPGQGWHEQYF.

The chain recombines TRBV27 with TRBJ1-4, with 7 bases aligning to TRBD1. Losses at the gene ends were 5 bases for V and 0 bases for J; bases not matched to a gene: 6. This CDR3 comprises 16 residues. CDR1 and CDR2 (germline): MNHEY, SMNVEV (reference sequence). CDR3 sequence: CASSIGTAATNEKLFF. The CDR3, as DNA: TGTGCCAGCAGTATTGGGACAGCGGCAACTAATGAAAAACTGTTTTTT.

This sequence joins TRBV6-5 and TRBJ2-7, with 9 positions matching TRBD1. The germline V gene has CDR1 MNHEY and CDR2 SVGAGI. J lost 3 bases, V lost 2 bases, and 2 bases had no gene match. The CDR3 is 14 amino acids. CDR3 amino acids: CASSYGDRVYEQYF. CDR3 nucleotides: TGTGCCAGCAGTTACGGGGACAGGGTCTACGAGCAGTACTTC.

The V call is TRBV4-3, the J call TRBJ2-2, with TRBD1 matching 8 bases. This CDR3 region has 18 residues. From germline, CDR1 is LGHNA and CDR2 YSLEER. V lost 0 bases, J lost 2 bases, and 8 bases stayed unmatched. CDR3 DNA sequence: TGCGCCAGCAGCCAAGAACCAAGGACAGGGTTTAACACCGGGGAGCTGTTTTTT. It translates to CASSQEPRTGFNTGELFF.

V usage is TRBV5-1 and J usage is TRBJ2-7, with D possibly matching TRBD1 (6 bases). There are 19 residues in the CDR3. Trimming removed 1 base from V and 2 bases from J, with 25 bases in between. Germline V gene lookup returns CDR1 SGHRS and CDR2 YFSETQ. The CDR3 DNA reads TGCGCCAGCAGCTTGCCCGCCCTAGACAGGAAAAGAGTCACCTACGAGCAGTACTTC. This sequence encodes CASSLPALDRKRVTYEQYF.

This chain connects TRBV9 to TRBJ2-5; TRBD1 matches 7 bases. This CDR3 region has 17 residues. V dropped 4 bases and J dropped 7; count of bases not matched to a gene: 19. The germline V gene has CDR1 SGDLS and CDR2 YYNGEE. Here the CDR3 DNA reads TGTGCCAGCAGCTACTCCGGGACAGTGACCGCTTCAGGGACCCAGTACTTC. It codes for CASSYSGTVTASGTQYF.

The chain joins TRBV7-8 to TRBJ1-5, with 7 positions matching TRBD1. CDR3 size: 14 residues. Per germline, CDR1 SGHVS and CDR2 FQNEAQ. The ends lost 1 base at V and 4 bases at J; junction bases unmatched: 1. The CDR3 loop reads CASSLGDRNQPQHF. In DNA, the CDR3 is TGTGCCAGCAGCTTAGGGGACAGAAATCAGCCCCAGCATTTT.

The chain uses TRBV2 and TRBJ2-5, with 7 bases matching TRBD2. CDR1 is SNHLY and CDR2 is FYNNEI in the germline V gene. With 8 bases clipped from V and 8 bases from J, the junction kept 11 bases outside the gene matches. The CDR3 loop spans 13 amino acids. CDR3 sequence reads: CASGGMGGSTQYF. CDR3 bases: TGTGCCAGCGGAGGAATGGGAGGGTCTACCCAGTACTTC.

The CDR3 protein is CASHRQGAETQYF. The DNA for the CDR3 is TGTGCCAGCCATAGGCAGGGGGCAGAGACCCAGTACTTC. V usage is TRBV2 and J usage is TRBJ2-5, with 8 bases matching TRBD1. The ends lost 8 bases at V and 4 bases at J; junction bases unmatched: 6. Germline V lookup: CDR1 SNHLY, CDR2 FYNNEI. The CDR3 is made up of 13 amino acids.

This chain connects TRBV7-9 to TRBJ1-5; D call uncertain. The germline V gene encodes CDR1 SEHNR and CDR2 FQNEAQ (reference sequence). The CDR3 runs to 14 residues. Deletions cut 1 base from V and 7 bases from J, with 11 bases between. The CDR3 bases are TGTGCCAGCAGCTTAGGAGCGAGTGTGCAGCCCCAGCATTTT. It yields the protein CASSLGASVQPQHF.

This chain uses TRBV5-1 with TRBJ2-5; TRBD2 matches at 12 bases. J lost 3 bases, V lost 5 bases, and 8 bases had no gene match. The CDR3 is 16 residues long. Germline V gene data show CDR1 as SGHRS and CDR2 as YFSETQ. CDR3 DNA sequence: TGCGCCAGCAGGGGATGGGGACTAGCGGGTAAAGAGACCCAGTACTTC. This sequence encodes CASRGWGLAGKETQYF.

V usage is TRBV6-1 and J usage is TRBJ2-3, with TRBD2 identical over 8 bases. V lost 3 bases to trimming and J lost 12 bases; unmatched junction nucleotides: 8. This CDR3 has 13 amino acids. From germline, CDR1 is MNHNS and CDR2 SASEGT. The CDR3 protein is CASSEMSGSVQYF. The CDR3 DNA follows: TGTGCCAGCAGTGAGATGAGCGGGAGTGTACAGTATTTT.

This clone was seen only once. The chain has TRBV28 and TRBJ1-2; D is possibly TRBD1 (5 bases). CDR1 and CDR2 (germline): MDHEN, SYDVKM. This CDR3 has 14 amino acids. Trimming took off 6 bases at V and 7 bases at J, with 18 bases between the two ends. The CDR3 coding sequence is TGTGCCAGCAGCCGCGCGGGGCCAGGCTCTGGCTACACCTTC. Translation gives CASSRAGPGSGYTF.

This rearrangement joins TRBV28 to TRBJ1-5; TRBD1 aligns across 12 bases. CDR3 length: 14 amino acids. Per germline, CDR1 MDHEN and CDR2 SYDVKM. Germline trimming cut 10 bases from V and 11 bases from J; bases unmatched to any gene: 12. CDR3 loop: CATAGTGGPQTQHF. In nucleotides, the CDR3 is TGTGCCACCGCAGGGACAGGGGGCCCCCAGACCCAGCATTTT.

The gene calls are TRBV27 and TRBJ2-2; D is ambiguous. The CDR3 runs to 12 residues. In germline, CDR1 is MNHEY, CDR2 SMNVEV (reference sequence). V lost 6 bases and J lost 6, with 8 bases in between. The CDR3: CASRASAGELFF. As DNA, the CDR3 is TGTGCCAGCAGGGCTTCAGCCGGGGAGCTGTTTTTT.

In DNA form, the CDR3 reads TGTGCCAGCAGTGTTAGCGGGAGGAGCTCCTACGAGCAGTACTTC. The encoded protein is CASSVSGRSSYEQYF. The chain is built from TRBV27 and TRBJ2-7; TRBD2 matches 10 bases. Germline-derived CDR1 and CDR2 are MNHEY and SMNVEV (reference sequence). The CDR3 is 15 residues long. Trimming took 5 bases from V and 0 from J; bases not matched to a gene: 4.